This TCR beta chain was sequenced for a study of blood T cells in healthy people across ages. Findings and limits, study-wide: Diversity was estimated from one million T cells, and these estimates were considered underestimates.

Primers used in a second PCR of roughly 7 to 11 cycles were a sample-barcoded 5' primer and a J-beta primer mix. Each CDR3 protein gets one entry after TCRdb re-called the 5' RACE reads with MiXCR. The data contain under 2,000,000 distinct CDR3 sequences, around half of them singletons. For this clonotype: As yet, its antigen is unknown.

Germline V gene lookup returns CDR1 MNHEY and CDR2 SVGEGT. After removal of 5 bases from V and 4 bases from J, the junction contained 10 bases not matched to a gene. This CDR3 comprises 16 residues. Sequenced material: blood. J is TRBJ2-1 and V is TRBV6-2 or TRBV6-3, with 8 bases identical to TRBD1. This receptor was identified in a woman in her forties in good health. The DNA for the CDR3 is TGTGCCAGCAGTGACCCAACAGGGGGTCAGTACAATGAGCAGTTCTTC. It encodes CASSDPTGGQYNEQFF.